Below, 16 T cell receptor beta chains from the same sample are listed, as sequenced in a study of shared clonotypes between healthy human individuals (dated by TCRdb to 2018 to 2021). Libraries came from the immunoSEQ multiplex PCR assay. TCRdb carries this immuneACCESS record with in-frame sequences only. Its versions omit some clonotypes, under half of them owing to an unresolved V gene in the studies checked, with the rest unexplained. Counted in this sample were some 2,100,000 clones; roughly 95% of them appeared once. Of the sample, roughly 0.13% is held by the ten largest clones. Sequencing was done on a sample of naive CD4+ T cells sorted from blood. The sample's cell subset or site, from its label and the paper: CD45RA+ positively selected. Every receptor here comes from a man between 18 and 35 years old in good health.

The chain carries TRBV10-1 and TRBJ2-2; D perhaps matches TRBD1 (5 bases). V was clipped by 6 bases and J by 0 bases, with 8 bases between them. Germline values: CDR1 WNHNN, CDR2 SYGVQD (reference sequence). This CDR3 region has 14 residues. CDR3 sequence reads: CASRDKSNTGELFF. DNA for the CDR3: TGCGCCAGCAGGGACAAATCGAACACCGGGGAGCTGTTTTTT.

This CDR3 is CASSATGQTNEKLFF. The CDR3 DNA is TGTGCCAGCAGCGCCACGGGACAGACTAATGAAAAACTGTTTTTT. V is TRBV9 and J is TRBJ1-4; 7 bases line up with TRBD1. The CDR3 is 15 residues long. The trim removed 3 bases at V and 2 bases at J, leaving 4 bases unmatched. Germline V gene data show CDR1 as SGDLS and CDR2 as YYNGEE.

This clone occurred once. The chain joins TRBV9 to TRBJ2-3; 8 bases align to TRBD2. The CDR3 totals 16 residues. The germline V gene has CDR1 SGDLS and CDR2 YYNGEE. The ends lost 4 bases at V and 1 base at J; junction bases unmatched: 8. CDR3 protein: CASSLKPTSGTDTQYF. The CDR3 region has the DNA TGTGCCAGCAGCCTAAAGCCGACTAGCGGCACAGATACGCAGTATTTT. Looking up the rest from reference TRBV9 and TRBJ2-3 gives the full variable domain: DSGVTQTPKHLITATGQRVTLRCSPRSGDLSVYWYQQSLDQGLQFLIQYYNGEERAKGNILERFSAQQFPDLHSELNLSSLELGDSALYFCASSLKPTSGTDTQYFGPGTRLTVL.

V is TRBV27 and J is TRBJ2-7, with 9 bases that match TRBD1. The junction had 9 bases not matched to a gene; V was cut back by 4 bases and J by 5 bases. Germline loops: CDR1 MNHEY, CDR2 SMNVEV (reference sequence). The CDR3 spans 15 residues. CDR3 nucleotide sequence: TGTGCCAGCAGTTCCCAGGGACAGGGAGAACACGAGCAGTACTTC. Translating gives CASSSQGQGEHEQYF.

The V gene is TRBV5-4, the J gene TRBJ2-3; no firm D call. This CDR3 has 16 residues. Germline loops: CDR1 SGHNT, CDR2 YYREEE (reference sequence). V was clipped by 4 bases and J by 0 bases, with 15 bases between them. The CDR3 loop reads CASSPPERVSTDTQYF. CDR3 bases: TGTGCCAGCAGCCCCCCGGAACGGGTCAGCACAGATACGCAGTATTTT.

This clone was counted between two and nine times. This chain uses TRBV7-2 with TRBJ1-5; maybe TRBD1 (5 bases). The CDR3 length is 13 residues. V was clipped by 1 base and J by 7 bases, with 8 bases between them. Germline V gene data show CDR1 as SGHTA and CDR2 as FQGNSA. CDR3: CASSLGQKQPQHF. The CDR3 bases are TGTGCCAGCAGCTTAGGACAGAAACAGCCCCAGCATTTT. The whole variable domain, filled in from reference TRBV7-2 and TRBJ1-5, reads GAGVSQSPSNKVTEKGKDVELRCDPISGHTALYWYRQSLGQGLEFLIYFQGNSAPDKSGLPSDRFSAERTGGSVSTLTIQRTQQEDSAVYLCASSLGQKQPQHFGDGTRLSIL.

The genes are TRBV28 and TRBJ2-7; maybe TRBD2 (5 bases). Germline assignment: CDR1 MDHEN and CDR2 SYDVKM. The CDR3 is 15 amino acids. V lost 5 bases to trimming and J lost 2 bases, with 16 bases between them. The CDR3: CASSQLDFPPYEQYF. CDR3 sequence (DNA): TGTGCCAGCAGTCAGTTGGACTTTCCCCCCTACGAGCAGTACTTC.

CDR3 residues: CAWSPGRSTDTQYF. CDR3 sequence (DNA): TGTGCCTGGAGTCCCGGACGAAGCACAGATACGCAGTATTTT. The rearrangement joins TRBV30 to TRBJ2-3; no definite D call. V lost 2 bases and J 0 bases, leaving 9 bases between the germline ends. Germline V CDR1 and CDR2: GTSNPN, SVGIG (reference sequence). This CDR3 has 14 amino acids.

CDR3 region: CASRNLNSGANVLTF. CDR3 sequence (DNA): TGTGCCAGCAGAAACCTCAACTCTGGGGCCAACGTCCTGACTTTC. V is TRBV6-1 and J is TRBJ2-6; D is uncertain. The germline CDR1 and CDR2 sequences are MNHNS and SASEGT. This CDR3 spans 15 amino acids. V was trimmed by 6 bases and J by 0 bases, leaving 9 bases between them.

In this sample, this clone turned up once. V gene TRBV2 combines with J gene TRBJ2-1; either TRBD1 or TRBD2 may supply D (5 bases each). In germline, CDR1 is SNHLY, CDR2 FYNNEI. Trimming shortened V by 1 base and J by 6 bases, and 16 bases separated the two germline ends. The CDR3 totals 16 residues. Written as DNA, the CDR3 is TGTGCCAGCAGTGAAGGCCGGGGCCCCCTTGGCAATGAGCAGTTCTTC. It is translated as CASSEGRGPLGNEQFF.

The chain recombines TRBV5-1 with TRBJ2-7; D not resolved. CDR3 length equals 15 residues. Germline V gives CDR1 SGHRS, CDR2 YFSETQ. V was cut by 4 bases and J by 7 bases, with 21 bases left in between. CDR3 sequence reads: CASSPSPTQTWEQYF. The DNA of the CDR3 is TGCGCCAGCAGCCCCTCTCCCACTCAAACTTGGGAGCAGTACTTC.

The rearrangement joins TRBV12-5 to TRBJ1-2; unclear D gene. Germline-derived CDR1 and CDR2 are LGHNT and FRNRAP. The CDR3 has 13 amino acids. V was clipped by 6 bases and J by 8 bases, with 16 bases between them. The CDR3 reads CASGRPPVWGYTF. The CDR3 DNA is TGTGCTAGTGGCCGACCACCCGTTTGGGGCTACACCTTC.

The rearrangement links TRBV29-1 to TRBJ1-1, with D hard to call. The CDR3 has 11 amino acids. Germline V lookup: CDR1 SQVTM, CDR2 ANQGSEA. V dropped 7 bases and J dropped 3 bases, with 9 bases sitting between them. The CDR3 is CSGSLDTEAFF. CDR3 DNA: TGCAGCGGTTCTCTGGACACTGAAGCTTTCTTT. Full variable domain (outside the CDR3, taken from reference TRBV29-1 and TRBJ1-1): SAVISQKPSRDICQRGTSLTIQCQVDSQVTMMFWYRQQPGQSLTLIATANQGSEATYESGFVIDKFPISRPNLTFSTLTVSNMSPEDSSIYLCSGSLDTEAFFGQGTRLTVV.

In DNA, the CDR3 is TGTGCCAGCAGTGAAGGGTGGGGCTTTAGCTCCTACGAGCAGTACTTC. It specifies CASSEGWGFSSYEQYF. The V and J genes are TRBV6-1 and TRBJ2-7; D is possibly TRBD1 (5 bases). The V end was cut by 1 base, the J end by 0 bases, with 13 bases between. Germline V gene data show CDR1 as MNHNS and CDR2 as SASEGT. The CDR3 totals 16 residues.

V gene TRBV18 combines with J gene TRBJ1-1, with 7 bases fitting TRBD1. The V gene's germline CDR1 is KGHSH and CDR2 LQKENI. V was pared by 2 bases and J by 3 bases, with 9 bases of the junction left unmatched. The CDR3 is 16 residues long. In nucleotides, the CDR3 is TGTGCCAGCTCACCAATCAGCCGGGACAGAGACACTGAAGCTTTCTTT. This encodes CASSPISRDRDTEAFF.

This chain links TRBV29-1 with TRBJ2-7; possible D gene TRBD1, 5 bases. Germline assignment: CDR1 SQVTM and CDR2 ANQGSEA. CDR3 size: 15 residues. Trimming shortened V by 2 bases and J by 0 bases, and 14 bases separated the two germline ends. The CDR3 sequence is CSVEQAVGRSYEQYF. Here the CDR3 DNA reads TGCAGCGTTGAACAGGCCGTGGGGCGCTCCTACGAGCAGTACTTC.